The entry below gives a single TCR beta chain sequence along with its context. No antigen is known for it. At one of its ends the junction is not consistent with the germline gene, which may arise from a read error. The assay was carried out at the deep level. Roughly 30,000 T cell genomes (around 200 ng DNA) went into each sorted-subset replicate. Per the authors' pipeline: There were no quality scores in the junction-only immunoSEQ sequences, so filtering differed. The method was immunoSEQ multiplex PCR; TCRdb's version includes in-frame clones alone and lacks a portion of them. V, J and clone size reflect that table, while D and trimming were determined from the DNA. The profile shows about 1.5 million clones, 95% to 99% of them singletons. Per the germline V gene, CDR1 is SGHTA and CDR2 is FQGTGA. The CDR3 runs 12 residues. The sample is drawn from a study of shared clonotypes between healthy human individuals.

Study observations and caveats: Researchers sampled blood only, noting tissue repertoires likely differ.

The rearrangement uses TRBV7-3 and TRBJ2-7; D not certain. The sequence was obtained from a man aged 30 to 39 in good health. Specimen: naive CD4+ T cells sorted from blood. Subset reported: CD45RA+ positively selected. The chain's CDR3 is CASSKKGGMQTF. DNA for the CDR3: TGTGCCAGCAGCAAAAAAGGCGGAATGCAAACCTTC.